This paragraph reports one TCR beta chain. Its antigen remains unidentified. The data originate from a study of T cell repertoires in cytomegalovirus infection. Study context: CMV infection plus the matching HLA type was flagged by public TCR beta signatures. General study results and limits: There were HLA-C-restricted CMV-specific TCR beta clonotypes dominating the ex vivo response. Of the TCR beta families, the public ones yielded a cumulative frequency that identified carriers of CMV plus the relevant HLA.

TCRdb re-derived calls from the reads in MiXCR, one entry per CDR3 protein. There are roughly 180,000 distinct CDR3 sequences in the sample; 28% occur only once, and around 29% lies in the top ten. This CDR3 region has 13 residues. The V end was cut by 0 bases, the J end by 4 bases, with 7 bases between. CDR1 GTSNPN and CDR2 SVGIG come from the germline V gene (reference sequence). The sample taken for sequencing was PBMCs. This chain links TRBV30 with TRBJ2-1; no reliable D call. This sequence was found in a human donor in good health (CMV status not recorded). Some clones in this sample may be carry-over from other donors' samples. The CDR3 reads CAWSVQQYNEQFF. For the CDR3, the DNA is TGTGCCTGGAGTGTACAACAGTACAATGAGCAGTTCTTC.